Listed below are T cell receptor beta chains from one sample, sequenced in a study of metastatic and nonmetastatic thyroid tumors. TCRdb re-called clones via MiXCR from the PCR reads. Here the sample spans approximately 38,000 clones, roughly 17% being singletons. The sample was tumor tissue. Source of these receptors: a female donor with papillary thyroid cancer or a benign thyroid nodule (not recorded which). Some clones in this sample may be carry-over from other donors' samples. The CDR3 runs from the conserved cysteine through the conserved F or W. D genes are given only for firm matches. A row's size may be missing; if present it is once, few, many or a size class.

J | size | V | D | CDR3 | DNA
TRBJ2-3 | many | TRBV25-1 | TRBD1 | CASSEQDRVTDTQYF | TGTGCCAGCAGTGAGCAAGACAGGGTAACAGATACGCAGTATTTT
TRBJ2-3 | many | TRBV7-2 | NA | CASSDRRDTQYF | TGTGCCAGCAGCGATAGGAGGGATACGCAGTATTTT
TRBJ1-2 | NA | TRBV16 | NA | CASSFTQYIFYTF | TGTGCCAGCAGCTTCACGCAGTACATTTTCTACACCTTC
TRBJ2-7 | many | TRBV27 | TRBD1 | CASSNRDRGLYEQYF | TGTGCCAGCAGTAACCGGGACAGGGGGCTATACGAGCAGTACTTC
TRBJ2-7 | few | TRBV6-9 | NA | CASSYGQYF | TGTGCCAGCAGTTACGGGCAGTACTTC
TRBJ2-7 | many | TRBV2 | NA | CASSEISLYEQYF | TGTGCCAGCAGTGAGATCAGCCTCTACGAGCAGTACTTC
TRBJ2-5 | many | TRBV5-1 | NA | CASSSARGTGGTQYF | TGCGCCAGCAGCTCGGCCCGGGGTACCGGGGGGACCCAGTACTTC
TRBJ1-4 | many | TRBV15 | NA | CATSSRAGATNEKLFF | TGTGCCACCAGCAGCCGAGCGGGAGCAACTAATGAAAAACTGTTTTTT
TRBJ1-1 | many | TRBV5-1 | TRBD1 | CASSGTVRNTEAFF | TGCGCCAGCAGCGGGACAGTGAGGAACACTGAAGCTTTCTTT
TRBJ2-2 | many | TRBV6-4 | NA | CASRTENTGELFF | TGTGCCAGCAGGACAGAGAACACCGGGGAGCTGTTTTTT
TRBJ2-1 | many | TRBV20-1 | TRBD2 | CSARDQPTIKAGVVYNEQFF | TGCAGTGCTAGAGACCAACCCACAATAAAAGCGGGAGTGGTTTACAATGAGCAGTTCTTC
TRBJ1-5 | once | TRBV13 | NA | CASSQSESNQPQHF | TGTGCCAGCAGCCAATCCGAATCTAATCAGCCCCAGCATTTT
TRBJ2-1 | few | TRBV11-1 | NA | CASSPTRVRGPNEQFF | TGTGCCAGCAGCCCAACGAGGGTTAGGGGTCCCAATGAGCAGTTCTTC
TRBJ2-5 | NA | TRBV6-5 | NA | CASSYSSQQETQYF | TGTGCCAGCAGTTACTCTTCACAGCAAGAGACCCAGTACTTC
TRBJ2-3 | many | TRBV11-2 | TRBD2 | CASSLVASGSTDTQYF | TGTGCCAGCAGCTTAGTGGCTAGCGGGAGCACAGATACGCAGTATTTT
TRBJ2-2 | many | TRBV7-3 | NA | CASSKRNTGKLFF | TGTGCCAGCAGCAAAAGGAACACCGGGAAGCTGTTTTTT
TRBJ2-5 | many | TRBV20-1 | NA | CSASPQGETQYF | TGCAGTGCTAGCCCGCAGGGGGAGACCCAGTACTTC
TRBJ1-5 | NA | TRBV6-1 | NA | CASGGWGTNYQPQHF | TGTGCCAGCGGTGGCTGGGGTACCAATTATCAGCCCCAGCATTTT
TRBJ2-1 | many | TRBV7-2 | NA | CASSLPGSREQFF | TGTGCCAGCAGCTTACCGGGGTCTAGGGAGCAGTTCTTC
TRBJ1-5 | many | TRBV5-6 | NA | CASSSGGGGNQPQHF | TGTGCCAGCAGCTCTGGGGGAGGTGGCAATCAGCCCCAGCATTTT
TRBJ2-7 | many | TRBV20-1 | NA | CSARRDQMTYEQYF | TGCAGTGCTAGGAGGGACCAAATGACCTACGAGCAGTACTTC
TRBJ2-5 | many | TRBV2 | NA | CASSEEGWETQYF | TGTGCCAGCAGTGAGGAGGGGTGGGAGACCCAGTACTTC
TRBJ2-1 | many | TRBV20-1 | NA | CSVQAPNEQFF | TGCAGTGTTCAGGCTCCCAATGAGCAGTTCTTC
TRBJ2-7 | NA | TRBV2 | NA | CASTLWPAVSWEQYF | TGTGCCAGCACCTTATGGCCAGCAGTGTCTTGGGAGCAGTACTTC